This entry describes one T cell receptor beta chain. The antigen remains unidentified. Germline assignment: CDR1 MGHDK and CDR2 SYGVNS. V was pared by 8 bases and J by 6 bases, with 4 bases of the junction left unmatched. The CDR3 is 12 residues long. Deep-level settings were used for running the assay. Profiled with immunoSEQ multiplex PCR; TCRdb holds only in-frame clones, not every one. The sample shows about 1.1 million clones, roughly 80% of them seen only once. The data derive from a study of shared clonotypes between healthy human individuals. Study information: CD4 naive cells filled three plates per donor, CD4 memory three, CD8 naive two and CD8 memory one. Study-level points and caveats: Few donors restricted represented genetic and exposure-history diversity. Sorted-subset sequencing, rarefaction showed, was incomplete despite large depth.

The material sequenced was memory CD4+ T cells from PBMCs. Noted subset: CD45RA-negative fraction. This sequence joins TRBV25-1 and TRBJ1-1; the match to TRBD1 covers 9 bases. The sequence was collected from a man between 18 and 35 years old in good health. Some clones in this sample may be carry-over from other donors' samples. CDR3 protein: CASGTGFPEAFF. The CDR3 DNA is TGTGCCAGCGGGACAGGGTTCCCTGAAGCTTTCTTT.